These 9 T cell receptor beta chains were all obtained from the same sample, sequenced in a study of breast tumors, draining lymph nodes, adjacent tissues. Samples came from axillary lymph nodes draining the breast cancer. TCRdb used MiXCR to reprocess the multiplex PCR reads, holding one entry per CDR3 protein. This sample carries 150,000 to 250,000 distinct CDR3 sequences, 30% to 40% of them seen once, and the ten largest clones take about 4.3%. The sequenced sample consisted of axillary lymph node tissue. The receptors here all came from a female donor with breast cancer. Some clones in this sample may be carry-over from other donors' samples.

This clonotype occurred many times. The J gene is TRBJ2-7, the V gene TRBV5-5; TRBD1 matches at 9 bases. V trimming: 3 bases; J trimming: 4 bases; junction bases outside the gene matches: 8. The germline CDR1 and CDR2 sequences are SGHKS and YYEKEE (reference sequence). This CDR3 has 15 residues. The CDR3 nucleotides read TGTGCCAGCAGCTCATCAACAGGGGGCGGTTACGAGCAGTACTTC. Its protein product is CASSSSTGGGYEQYF.

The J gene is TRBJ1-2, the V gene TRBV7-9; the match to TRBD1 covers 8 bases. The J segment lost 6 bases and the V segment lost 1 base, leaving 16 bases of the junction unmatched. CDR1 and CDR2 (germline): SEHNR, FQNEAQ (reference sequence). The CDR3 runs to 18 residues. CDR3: CASSLGAGQVRGPNGYTF. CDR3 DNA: TGTGCCAGCAGCTTAGGCGCGGGACAGGTAAGGGGGCCGAATGGCTACACCTTC.

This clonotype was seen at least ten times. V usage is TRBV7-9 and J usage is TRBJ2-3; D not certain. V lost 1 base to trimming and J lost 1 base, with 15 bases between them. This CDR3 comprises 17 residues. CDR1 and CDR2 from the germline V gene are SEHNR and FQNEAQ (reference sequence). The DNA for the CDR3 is TGTGCCAGCAGCTTAGAGCTCACGGAACTGGGCACAGATACGCAGTATTTT. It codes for CASSLELTELGTDTQYF.

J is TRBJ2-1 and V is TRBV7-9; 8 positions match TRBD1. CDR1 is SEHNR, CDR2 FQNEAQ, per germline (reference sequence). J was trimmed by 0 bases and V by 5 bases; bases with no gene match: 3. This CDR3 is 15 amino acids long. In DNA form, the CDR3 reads TGTGCCAGCAGCCGACAGGGGAGCTCCTACAATGAGCAGTTCTTC. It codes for CASSRQGSSYNEQFF. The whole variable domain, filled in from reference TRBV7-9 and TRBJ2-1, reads DTGVSQNPRHKITKRGQNVTFRCDPISEHNRLYWYRQTLGQGPEFLTYFQNEAQLEKSRLLSDRFSAERPKGSFSTLEIQRTEQGDSAMYLCASSRQGSSYNEQFFGPGTRLTVL.

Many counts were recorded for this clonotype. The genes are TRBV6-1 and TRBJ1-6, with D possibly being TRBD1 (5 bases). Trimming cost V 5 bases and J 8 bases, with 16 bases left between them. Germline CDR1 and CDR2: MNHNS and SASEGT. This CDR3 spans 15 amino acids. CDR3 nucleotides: TGTGCCAGCAGTCGGCGGACACCAGAGGATTCACCCCTCCACTTT. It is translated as CASSRRTPEDSPLHF.

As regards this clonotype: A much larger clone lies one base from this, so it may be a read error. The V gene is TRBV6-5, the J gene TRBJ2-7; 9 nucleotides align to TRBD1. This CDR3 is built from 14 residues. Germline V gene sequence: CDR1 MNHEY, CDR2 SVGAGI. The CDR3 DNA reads TGTGCCAGCAAGGGAGGGACAGGGTACAACGAGCAGTGCTTC. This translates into CASKGGTGYNEQCF.

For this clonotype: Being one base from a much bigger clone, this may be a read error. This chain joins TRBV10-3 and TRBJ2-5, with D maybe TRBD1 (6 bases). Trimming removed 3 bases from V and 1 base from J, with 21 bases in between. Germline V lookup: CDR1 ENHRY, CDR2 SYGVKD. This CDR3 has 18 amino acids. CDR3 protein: CAISEAIPGQRLQETQYF. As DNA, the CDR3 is TGTGCCATCAGTGAAGCGATACCCGGACAGCGACTCCAAGAGACCCAGTACTTC.

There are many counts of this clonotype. The CDR3 reads CASSYRKSSYNEQFF. CDR3 bases: TGTGCCAGCAGTTACAGGAAGAGCTCCTACAATGAGCAGTTCTTC. V gene TRBV6-6 combines with J gene TRBJ2-1; D ambiguous. V was trimmed by 2 bases and J by 0 bases, leaving 8 bases between them. Germline values: CDR1 MNHNY, CDR2 SVGAGI (reference sequence). The CDR3 has 15 residues.

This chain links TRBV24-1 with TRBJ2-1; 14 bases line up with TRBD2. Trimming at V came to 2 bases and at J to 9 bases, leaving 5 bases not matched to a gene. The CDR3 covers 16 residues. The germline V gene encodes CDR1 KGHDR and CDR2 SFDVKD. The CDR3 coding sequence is TGTGCCACCAGTGATTGGGGACTAGCGGGAGAGACTGAGCAGTTCTTC. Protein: CATSDWGLAGETEQFF.